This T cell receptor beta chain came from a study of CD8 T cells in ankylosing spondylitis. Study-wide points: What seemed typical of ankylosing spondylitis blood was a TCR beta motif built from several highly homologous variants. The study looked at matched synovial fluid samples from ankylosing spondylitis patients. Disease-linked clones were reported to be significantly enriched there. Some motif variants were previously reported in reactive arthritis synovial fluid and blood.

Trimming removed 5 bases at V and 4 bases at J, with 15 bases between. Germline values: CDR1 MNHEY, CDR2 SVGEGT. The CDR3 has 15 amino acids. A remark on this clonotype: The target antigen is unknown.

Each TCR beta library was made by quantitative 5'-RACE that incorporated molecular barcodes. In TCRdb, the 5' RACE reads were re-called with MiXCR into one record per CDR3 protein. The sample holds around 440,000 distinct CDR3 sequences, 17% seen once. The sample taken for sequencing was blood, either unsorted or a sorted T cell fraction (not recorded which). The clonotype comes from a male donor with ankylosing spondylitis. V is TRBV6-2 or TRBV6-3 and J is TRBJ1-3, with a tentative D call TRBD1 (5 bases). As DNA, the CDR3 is TGTGCCAGCAGTCACCCGGGACCCTCGGGAAACACCATATATTTT. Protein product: CASSHPGPSGNTIYF.